These 13 T cell receptor beta chains share one sample of origin, sequenced in a study of blood T cell repertoires in COVID-19. Only in-frame clones appear in the TCRdb table, and some are missing; sequencing was by immunoSEQ multiplex PCR. In the table there are over 250,000 clones, 80% to 90% of which are singletons. The sequenced sample was peripheral blood. The source of these receptors is a woman in her 40s who had recovered from COVID-19.

The chain uses TRBV10-3 and TRBJ1-2, with 7 nucleotides matching TRBD1. The CDR3 covers 11 residues. The trim removed 10 bases at V and 4 bases at J, leaving 3 bases unmatched. The V gene's germline CDR1 is ENHRY and CDR2 SYGVKD. Written as DNA, the CDR3 is TGTGCCACCGCAGGGGGCTATGGCTACACCTTC. Encoded protein: CATAGGYGYTF.

This chain uses TRBV19 with TRBJ2-1; maybe TRBD1 (5 bases). The CDR3 has 15 amino acids. The germline V gene encodes CDR1 LNHDA and CDR2 SQIVND (reference sequence). The V end was cut by 3 bases, the J end by 6 bases, with 15 bases between. The CDR3 DNA follows: TGTGCCAGTAGTATGGGGCAGGGCCGGGCCAATGAGCAGTTCTTC. Translated, it gives CASSMGQGRANEQFF.

The rearrangement joins TRBV6-2 or TRBV6-3 to TRBJ2-1, with 9 bases lining up with TRBD2. This CDR3 spans 16 amino acids. The germline V gene encodes CDR1 MNHEY and CDR2 SVGEGT. Unmatched junction bases numbered 9, after V lost 2 bases and J lost 7 bases. CDR3 DNA: TGTGCCAGCAGTTACCCCGGACTAGCGAGCCCTAATGAGCAGTTCTTC. Amino acid sequence: CASSYPGLASPNEQFF.

This chain uses TRBV5-1 with TRBJ2-2; the D gene is possibly TRBD1 (5 bases). This CDR3 is built from 14 residues. Germline lookup yields CDR1 SGHRS and CDR2 YFSETQ. Trimming shortened V by 4 bases and J by 4 bases, and 11 bases separated the two germline ends. CDR3 DNA: TGCGCCAGCAGCGGCAGGGAATTCACCGGGGAGCTGTTTTTT. Its translation: CASSGREFTGELFF.

The chain links TRBV10-3 to TRBJ2-3, with 9 bases lining up with TRBD2. The CDR3 contains 15 residues. Germline lookup yields CDR1 ENHRY and CDR2 SYGVKD. With V trimmed by 2 bases and J by 4 bases, 4 bases remained unmatched. DNA for the CDR3: TGTGCCATCAGTGAGGGCGGGGGGGCCGCAGATACGCAGTATTTT. Encoded protein: CAISEGGGAADTQYF.

The CDR3 protein is CASSRTGILTDTQYF. CDR3 bases: TGCGCCAGCTCCCGGACAGGGATCCTCACAGATACGCAGTATTTT. The rearrangement links TRBV10-1 to TRBJ2-3; 8 bases are shared with TRBD1. This CDR3 has 15 residues. Trimming removed 8 bases from V and 2 bases from J; junction bases left unmatched: 9. The germline gives CDR1 WNHNN, CDR2 SYGVQD (reference sequence).

The V call is TRBV6-2 or TRBV6-3, the J call TRBJ2-7; weak D call: TRBD1 (5 bases). Deletions cut 4 bases from V and 5 bases from J, with 21 bases between. Germline CDR1 is MNHEY and CDR2 is SVGEGT. There are 16 residues in the CDR3. CDR3 DNA: TGTGCCAGCAGTTCACCGTCACGAGCCCAAGGGGACGAGCAGTACTTC. Amino acids: CASSSPSRAQGDEQYF.

The gene calls are TRBV19 and TRBJ2-3, with no clear D. Germline CDR1 and CDR2: LNHDA and SQIVND (reference sequence). The CDR3 loop spans 16 amino acids. Trimming cost V 6 bases and J 2 bases, with 18 bases left between them. The CDR3 spells CASSLNSGFSTDTQYF. The CDR3 DNA reads as TGTGCCAGTAGCTTAAATTCGGGTTTCTCCACAGATACGCAGTATTTT.

The CDR3 loop reads CASRVTDQETQYF. In nucleotides, the CDR3 is TGTGCCAGCAGGGTGACAGACCAAGAGACCCAGTACTTC. The rearrangement joins TRBV11-2 to TRBJ2-5; maybe TRBD1 (5 bases). The CDR3 sequence is 13 residues long. Per the germline V gene, CDR1 is SGHAT and CDR2 is FQNNGV. Trimming took off 6 bases at V and 0 bases at J, with 8 bases between the two ends. Full variable domain (outside the CDR3, taken from reference TRBV11-2 and TRBJ2-5): EAGVAQSPRYKIIEKRQSVAFWCNPISGHATLYWYQQILGQGPKLLIQFQNNGVVDDSQLPKDRFSAERLKGVDSTLKIQPAKLEDSAVYLCASRVTDQETQYFGPGTRLLVL.

The rearrangement joins TRBV11-2 to TRBJ2-7; a possible D gene is TRBD1 (6 bases). CDR3 length equals 15 residues. CDR1 and CDR2 from the germline V gene are SGHAT and FQNNGV. Trimming took 7 bases from V and 2 from J, leaving 18 bases between them. This chain's CDR3 is CASTADFSGAYEQYF. Here the CDR3 DNA reads TGTGCCAGCACCGCCGATTTTTCAGGGGCCTACGAGCAGTACTTC.

V usage is TRBV5-8 and J usage is TRBJ2-2; 8 bases are shared with TRBD1. The V and J ends lost 3 bases and 4 bases, in that order; junction bases with no gene match: 5. The germline CDR1 and CDR2 sequences are SGHTS and YDEGEE. The CDR3 is 15 amino acids. The CDR3 sequence is CASSSGQGGTGELFF. The CDR3 DNA is TGTGCCAGCAGCTCAGGACAGGGAGGCACCGGGGAGCTGTTTTTT.

J is TRBJ2-7 and V is TRBV12-3 or TRBV12-4, with D possibly TRBD2 on 6 matching bases. With 3 bases removed from V and 5 bases from J, the gap between germline ends came to 11 bases. The CDR3 totals 13 residues. The DNA for the CDR3 is TGTGCCAGCAGTTTCGGGGAGGAGGACGAGCAGTACTTC. It is translated as CASSFGEEDEQYF.

The chain carries TRBV10-3 and TRBJ1-2; D call uncertain. From germline, CDR1 is ENHRY and CDR2 SYGVKD. V was shortened by 0 bases and J by 6 bases, with 8 bases between the two germline ends. The CDR3 extends over 13 amino acids. The CDR3 sequence: CAISESPENGYTF. The CDR3 DNA is TGTGCCATCAGTGAGTCCCCCGAGAATGGCTACACCTTC.